This T cell receptor beta chain comes out of a study of blood T cells in healthy people across ages (dated by TCRdb to between 2015 and 2017). About the investigation overall: Template switching captured roughly one uniquely barcoded TCR beta cDNA molecule per two T cells in model experiments. Using deep sequencing normalized with unique cDNA molecular identifiers, the study measured how TCR beta repertoire diversity changes with age. The donors were split into four age groups: young (average around 15 years), middle-aged (nearly 40), aged (about 62) and long-lived (under 90). To avoid experimental bias, donors of different ages were randomly spread across the sequencing lanes. For two donors (one aged 18 to 30 and one aged 80 or older), the study analyzed two additional independent replicas of 1 million unique cDNA reads from the same blood draw. Findings and caveats that apply to the study as a whole: Compared with the aged group, the long-lived group had more naive CD4+ T cells, fewer expanded clones and increased TCR diversity, a pattern suggesting age selection. Because the CMV infection status of the donors was unknown, age-related changes in expanded clonotypes may potentially have been confounded. The percentage of naive T cells measured by flow cytometry correlated strongly with observed TCR beta diversity. Estimates of total diversity based on one million sequenced T cells were considered lower bounds and underestimates. As age increased, observed TCR beta diversity per million T cells dropped in a roughly linear way, and a significant reduction was already evident by age roughly 40. Since profiling was done on bulk unsorted PBMCs, naive and antigen-experienced compartments could not be conclusively compared.

Looking up the germline V gene (reference sequence) yields CDR1 SGHKS and CDR2 YYEKEE. V is clipped by 5 bases and J by 3 bases, and the sequence between their germline boundaries is 24 bases long. Spanning cysteine to phenylalanine, the CDR3 consists of 17 amino acids. The sequence is cut down to CDR3 DNA, 51 bases in frame from base 1. As concerns this clonotype: What antigen it recognizes has not been identified. The input lacks base qualities; no much larger clone sits a single base away.

The method behind the library was 5' RACE. Sequencer: Illumina HiSeq 2500. A second PCR of about 6 to 12 cycles was performed with a sample-barcoded 5' primer and a J-beta primer mix. A template-switch 5' adaptor carrying 12 random nucleotides introduced a unique molecular identifier onto each TCR beta cDNA molecule. At least 2.5 million CDR3-containing paired-end reads were obtained from each sample. The Mint cDNA synthesis kit, primed by a TRBC-specific oligonucleotide, was used to synthesize first-strand cDNA from all RNA. All cDNA was treated with uracil-DNA glycosylase and then went through a first 18-cycle PCR with the universal primers M1SS and BC2_uni_R. On the authors' methods: Normalization of each sample was performed by random selection of 1 million high-quality reads, each carrying a distinct molecular identifier. Instead of being binned into consensus sequences, reads that shared molecular identifiers were thrown out. MiTCR, run with a Q25 quality threshold and the strictest error-elimination algorithm, handled CDR3 identification, clonotype clustering and error correction. Lower-bound total TCR beta diversity was estimated with a nonparametric unseen species model using Euler transformation. TCRdb cleaned the public reads at Q25 with fastp, built clones with MiXCR and kept in-frame beta chains. Rows are unified per CDR3 protein, each entry keeping the most common DNA and genes. The V and J calls and clone size are TCRdb's, not the authors'. Recorded for this sample are 1.6 million or so distinct CDR3 sequences; 30% to 35% of them occurred a single time. Of the sample, around 11% is held by the ten largest clones.

The donors were roughly 40 Caucasian individuals from Russia, aged roughly 6 to 90 years, who were systemically healthy. Approximately 9.3 milliliters of peripheral blood were collected from each donor into EDTA-treated Vacutainer tubes. PBMCs were isolated by Ficoll-Paque density-gradient centrifugation, with at least 6.5 million obtained per sample. Trizol reagent was used to extract total RNA from PBMCs, with at least 6 micrograms per sample. For every donor, an aliquot of PBMCs went through flow cytometry to measure the percentages of naive CD45RAhigh/CD27high T cells. The receptor's source is a woman younger than 45 in good health. Here the chain combines TRBV5-5 and TRBJ2-7; the D gene is not confidently resolved. The material sequenced was blood. The CDR3 here reads CASSISSESWLYYEQYF. The nucleotide sequence reads as follows: TGTGCCAGCAGTATCAGTAGTGAATCTTGGCTATACTACGAGCAGTACTTC. With the portions outside the CDR3 filled from the reference TRBV5-5 and TRBJ2-7 genes, the complete variable region becomes DAGVTQSPTHLIKTRGQQVTLRCSPISGHKSVSWYQQVLGQGPQFIFQYYEKEERGRGNFPDRFSARQFPNYSSELNVNALLLGDSALYLCASSISSESWLYYEQYFGPGTRLTVT.